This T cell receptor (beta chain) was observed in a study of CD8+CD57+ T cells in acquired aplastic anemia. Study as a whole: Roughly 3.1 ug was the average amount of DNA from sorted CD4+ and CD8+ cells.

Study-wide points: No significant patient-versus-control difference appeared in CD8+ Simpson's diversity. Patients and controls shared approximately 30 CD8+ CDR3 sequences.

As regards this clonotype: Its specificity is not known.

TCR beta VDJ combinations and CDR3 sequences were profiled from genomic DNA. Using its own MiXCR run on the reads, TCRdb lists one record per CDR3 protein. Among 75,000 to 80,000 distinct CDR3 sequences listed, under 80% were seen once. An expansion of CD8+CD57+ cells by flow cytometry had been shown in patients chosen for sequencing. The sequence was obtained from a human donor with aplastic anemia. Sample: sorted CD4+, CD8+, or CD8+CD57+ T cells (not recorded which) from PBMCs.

DNA for the CDR3: TGTGCCATCAGGGAACACTACGAGCAGTACTTC. Protein product: CAIREHYEQYF. The chain uses TRBV10-3 and TRBJ2-7; no clear D. The V end was cut by 6 bases, the J end by 3 bases, with 6 bases between. CDR3 length: 11 residues. Germline loops: CDR1 ENHRY, CDR2 SYGVKD.